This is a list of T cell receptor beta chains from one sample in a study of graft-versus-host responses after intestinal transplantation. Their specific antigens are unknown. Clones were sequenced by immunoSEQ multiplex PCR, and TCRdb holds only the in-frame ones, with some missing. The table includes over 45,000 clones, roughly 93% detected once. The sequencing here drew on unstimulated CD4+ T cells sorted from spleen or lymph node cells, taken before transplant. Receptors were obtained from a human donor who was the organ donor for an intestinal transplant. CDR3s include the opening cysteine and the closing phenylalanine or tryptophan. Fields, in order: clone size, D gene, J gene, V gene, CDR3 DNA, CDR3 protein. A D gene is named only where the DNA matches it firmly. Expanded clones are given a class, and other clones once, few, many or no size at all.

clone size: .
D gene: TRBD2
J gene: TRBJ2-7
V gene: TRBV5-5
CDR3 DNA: TGTGCCAGCAGCTTGACTAGCGTCGGGTACGAGCAGTACTTC
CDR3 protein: CASSLTSVGYEQYF

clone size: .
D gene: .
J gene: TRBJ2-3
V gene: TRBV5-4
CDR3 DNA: TGTGCCAGCAAACCGGGGACCATTAGCACAGATACGCAGTATTTT
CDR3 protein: CASKPGTISTDTQYF

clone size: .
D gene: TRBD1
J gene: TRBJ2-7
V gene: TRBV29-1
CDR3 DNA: TGCAGCGTGGCGACGGACAGGGGGCCGTACTTC
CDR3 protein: CSVATDRGPYF

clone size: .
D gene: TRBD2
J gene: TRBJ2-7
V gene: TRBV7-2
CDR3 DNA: TGTGCCAGCAGCTTAATTGGCGGGGGGGAGCGCGAGCAGTACTTC
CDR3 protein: CASSLIGGGEREQYF

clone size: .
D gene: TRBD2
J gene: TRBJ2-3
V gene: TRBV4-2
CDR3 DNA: TGTGCCAGCAGCCGAGGACTAGGGACTAGCGGGGGGGCTAAAGATACGCAGTATTTT
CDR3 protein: CASSRGLGTSGGAKDTQYF

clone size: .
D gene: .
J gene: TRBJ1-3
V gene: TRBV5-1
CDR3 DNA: TGCGCCAGCAGCTTGGCATACCAGGGTTCTGGAAACACCATATATTTT
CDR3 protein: CASSLAYQGSGNTIYF

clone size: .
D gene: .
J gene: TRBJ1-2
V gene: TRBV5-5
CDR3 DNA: TGTGCCAGCAGCTTCCCCCCAGGCCAGGAGTTTTATGGCTACACCTTC
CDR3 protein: CASSFPPGQEFYGYTF

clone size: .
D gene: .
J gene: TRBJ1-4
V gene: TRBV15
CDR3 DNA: TGTGCCACCAGCAGGGCCGGGTGGGGTGAAAAACTGTTTTTT
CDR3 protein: CATSRAGWGEKLFF

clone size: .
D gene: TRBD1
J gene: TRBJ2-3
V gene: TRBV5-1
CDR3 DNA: TGCGCCAGCAGCTCAGGTGGGACAGGCACAGATACGCAGTATTTT
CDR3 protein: CASSSGGTGTDTQYF

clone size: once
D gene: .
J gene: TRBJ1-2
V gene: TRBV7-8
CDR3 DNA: TGTGCCAGCAGCTCCCAAGGCTACTGGCAGGGCGACGTCTATGGCTACACCTTC
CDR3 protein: CASSSQGYWQGDVYGYTF

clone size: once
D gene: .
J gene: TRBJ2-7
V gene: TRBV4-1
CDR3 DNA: TGCGCCAGCAGCCAAGCGCGGGGCCAGGCCTTTTACGAGCAGTACTTC
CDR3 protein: CASSQARGQAFYEQYF

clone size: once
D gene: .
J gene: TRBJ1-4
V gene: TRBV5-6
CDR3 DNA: TGTGCCAGCAGCTTGGGTAGGGCAGGGCAAAAACTGTTTTTT
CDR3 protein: CASSLGRAGQKLFF

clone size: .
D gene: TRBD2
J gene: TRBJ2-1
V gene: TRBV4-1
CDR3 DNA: TGCGCCAGCAGCCAAGATCTGGGTCGCTCGCGGGAGTACAATGAGCAGTTCTTC
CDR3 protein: CASSQDLGRSREYNEQFF

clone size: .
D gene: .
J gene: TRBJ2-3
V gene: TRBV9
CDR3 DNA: TGTGCCAGCAACCAACAGGGTCAAACAGATACGCAGTATTTT
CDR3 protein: CASNQQGQTDTQYF

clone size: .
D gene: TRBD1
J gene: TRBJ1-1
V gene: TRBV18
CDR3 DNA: TGTGCCAGCTCACCACAACGGGACAGGGTGGCTGAAGCTTTCTTT
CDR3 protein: CASSPQRDRVAEAFF

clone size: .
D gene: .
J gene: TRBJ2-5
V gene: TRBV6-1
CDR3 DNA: TGTGCCAGCACCACGACAGAAGAGACCCAGTACTTC
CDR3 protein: CASTTTEETQYF

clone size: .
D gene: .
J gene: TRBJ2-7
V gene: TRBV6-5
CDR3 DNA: TGTGCCAGCAGCCGAGGACAGCCGGGAATGGTGTTTCAGTACTTC
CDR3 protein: CASSRGQPGMVFQYF

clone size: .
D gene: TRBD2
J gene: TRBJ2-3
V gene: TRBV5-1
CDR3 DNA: TGCGCCAGCAGCTTGATCGGTAGCGGGGGGAAGGATACGCAGTATTTT
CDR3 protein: CASSLIGSGGKDTQYF

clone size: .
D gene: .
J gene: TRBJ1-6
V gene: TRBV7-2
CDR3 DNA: TGTGCCAGCAGCTTAGCGTGGAGCTCCTATAATTCACCCCTCCACTTT
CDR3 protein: CASSLAWSSYNSPLHF

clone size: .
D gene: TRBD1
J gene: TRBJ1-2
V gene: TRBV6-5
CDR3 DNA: TGTGCCAGCAGCCAAACAGGGGGCGCGTTAAATGGCTACACCTTC
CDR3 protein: CASSQTGGALNGYTF

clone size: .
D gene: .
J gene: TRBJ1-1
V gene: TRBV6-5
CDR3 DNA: TGTGCCAGCAGTAAGGACATCTCTGAAGCTTTCTTT
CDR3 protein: CASSKDISEAFF

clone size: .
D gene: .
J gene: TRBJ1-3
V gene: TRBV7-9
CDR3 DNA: TGTGCCAGCAGCCCCGGGACAAGCTCTGGAAACACCATATATTTT
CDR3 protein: CASSPGTSSGNTIYF

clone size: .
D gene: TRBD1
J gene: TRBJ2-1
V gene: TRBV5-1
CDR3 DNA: TGCGCCAGCAGCGGACAGGTAGGTCCCTACAATGAGCAGTTCTTC
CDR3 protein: CASSGQVGPYNEQFF

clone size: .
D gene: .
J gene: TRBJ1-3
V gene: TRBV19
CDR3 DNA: TGTGCCAGTAGTATCCAAAGACAGGAGGGTACTGGAAACACCATATATTTT
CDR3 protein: CASSIQRQEGTGNTIYF

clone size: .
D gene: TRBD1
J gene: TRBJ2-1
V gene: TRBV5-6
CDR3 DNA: TGTGCCAGCAGCTTGGCTGAAGGGACAGGACTTTACAATGAGCAGTTCTTC
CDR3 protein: CASSLAEGTGLYNEQFF

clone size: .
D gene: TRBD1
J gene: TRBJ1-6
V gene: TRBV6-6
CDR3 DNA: TGTGCCAGCAGTTTTCGACAGGGAGGTAATTCACCCCTCCACTTT
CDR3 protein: CASSFRQGGNSPLHF

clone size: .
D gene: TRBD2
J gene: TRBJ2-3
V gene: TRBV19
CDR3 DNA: TGTGCCAGTAGTAGCGGGGGGGGCACAGATACGCAGTATTTT
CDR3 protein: CASSSGGGTDTQYF

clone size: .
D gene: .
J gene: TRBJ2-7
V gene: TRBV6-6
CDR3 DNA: TGTGCCAGCAGTGCGACAGATCAGTCTGTCTACGAGCAGTACTTC
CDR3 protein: CASSATDQSVYEQYF

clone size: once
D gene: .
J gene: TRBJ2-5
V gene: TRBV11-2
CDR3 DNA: TGTGCCAGCAGCCCCAACCGTGTCCAAGAGACCCAGTACTTC
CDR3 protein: CASSPNRVQETQYF

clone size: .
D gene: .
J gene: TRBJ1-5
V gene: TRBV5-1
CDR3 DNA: TGCGCCAGCAGCTTAGGCCCAGTGGGCAATCAGCCCCAGCATTTT
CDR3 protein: CASSLGPVGNQPQHF

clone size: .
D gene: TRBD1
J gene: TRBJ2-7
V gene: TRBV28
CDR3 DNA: TGTGCCAGCAGTTTACCCGGGACAGCTAATTCCTACGAGCAGTACTTC
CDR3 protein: CASSLPGTANSYEQYF

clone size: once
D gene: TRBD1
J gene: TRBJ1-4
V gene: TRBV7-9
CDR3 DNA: TGTGCCAGCAGCTTCTCGACAGGGGGATATGAAAAACTGTTTTTT
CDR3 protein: CASSFSTGGYEKLFF

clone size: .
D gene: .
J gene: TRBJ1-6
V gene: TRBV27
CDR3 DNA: TGTGCCAGCAGTTTTACCGACAGGCTCTCCTATAATTCACCCCTCCACTTT
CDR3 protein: CASSFTDRLSYNSPLHF

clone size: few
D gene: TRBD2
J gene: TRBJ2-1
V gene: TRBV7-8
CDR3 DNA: TGTGCCAGCAGCTTAGCCGCACTAGCGGGGGAGTTCTTC
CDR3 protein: CASSLAALAGEFF

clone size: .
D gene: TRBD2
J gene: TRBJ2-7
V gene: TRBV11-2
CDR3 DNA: TGTGCCAGCAGCTTAGAGGGAAGCGGGGGCCACGAGCAGTACTTC
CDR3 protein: CASSLEGSGGHEQYF

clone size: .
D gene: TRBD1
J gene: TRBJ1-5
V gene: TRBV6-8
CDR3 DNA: TGTGCCAGCAGTTACTGGGGCAGGGGGCTAGACGGCAATCAGCCCCAGCATTTT
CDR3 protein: CASSYWGRGLDGNQPQHF

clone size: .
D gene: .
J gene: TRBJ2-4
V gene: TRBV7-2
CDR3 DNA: TGTGCCAGCAGCTTAGAGGCGGCCCTCTATGTCAAAAACATTCAGTACTTC
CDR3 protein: CASSLEAALYVKNIQYF

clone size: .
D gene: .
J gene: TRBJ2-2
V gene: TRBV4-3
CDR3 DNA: TGCGCCAGCAGCCATGGGAGAATTCAGACCACCGGGGAGCTGTTTTTT
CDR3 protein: CASSHGRIQTTGELFF

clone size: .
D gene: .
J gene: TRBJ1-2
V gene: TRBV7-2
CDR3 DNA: TGTGCCAGCAGCTTGGACAGAAATGGCTACACCTTC
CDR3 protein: CASSLDRNGYTF

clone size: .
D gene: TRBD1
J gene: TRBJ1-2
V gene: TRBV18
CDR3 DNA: TGTGCCAGCTCACCGGGACAGCCCTATGGCTACACCTTC
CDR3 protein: CASSPGQPYGYTF

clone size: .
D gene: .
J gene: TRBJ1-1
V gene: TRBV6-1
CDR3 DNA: TGTGCCAGCGGGCAGTACACTGAAGCTTTCTTT
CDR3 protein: CASGQYTEAFF

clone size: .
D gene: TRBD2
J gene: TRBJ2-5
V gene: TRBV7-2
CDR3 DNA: TGTGCCAGCAGCTGGGGACTAGCGGGGCCAGAGACCCAGTACTTC
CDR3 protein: CASSWGLAGPETQYF